These 7 T cell receptor beta chains share one sample of origin, sequenced in a study of blood T cell repertoires in COVID-19 (dated by TCRdb to 2018 to 2020). Preparation of the library involved the immunoSEQ multiplex PCR assay. Imported from immuneACCESS, the table was reduced by TCRdb to in-frame sequences with V and J called. These copies leave out some clones; in studies compared against another copy, an unresolved V gene accounts for under half, and the cause of the remainder is not known. For this sample the table gives fewer than 450,000 clones, of which 88% were detected only once. The ten largest account for 10% to 15% of the sample. Source material: peripheral blood. Source of these receptors: a woman aged 50 to 60 with COVID-19, enrolled during active disease.

This clone showed up just once. The J gene is TRBJ1-5, the V gene TRBV6-5, with D perhaps TRBD1 (6 bases). This CDR3 comprises 14 residues. CDR1 is MNHEY, CDR2 SVGAGI, per germline. V lost 4 bases and J 7 bases, leaving 14 bases between the germline ends. The CDR3 DNA reads as TGTGCCAGCAGTTTACAAGTCGGACAGCAGCCCCAGCATTTT. Residues: CASSLQVGQQPQHF.

J is TRBJ1-2 and V is TRBV10-3; a possible D gene is TRBD1 (5 bases). V gave up 3 bases and J gave up 3 bases, with 8 bases separating them. The CDR3 extends over 13 amino acids. Germline assignment: CDR1 ENHRY and CDR2 SYGVKD. CDR3 in amino acids: CAISERGDYGYTF. As DNA, the CDR3 is TGTGCCATCAGTGAACGGGGGGACTATGGCTACACCTTC.

V gene TRBV24-1 combines with J gene TRBJ2-3; D is undetermined. The germline V gene encodes CDR1 KGHDR and CDR2 SFDVKD. Trimming cost V 1 base and J 5 bases, with 9 bases left between them. This CDR3 has 14 amino acids. The CDR3 loop is CATSDFKRLDTQYF. CDR3 bases: TGTGCCACCAGTGATTTTAAGAGGTTAGATACGCAGTATTTT.

This clone turned up a few times. The chain's CDR3 is CSVDQGNYGYTF. Written as DNA, the CDR3 is TGCAGCGTCGACCAGGGAAACTATGGCTACACCTTC. The chain links TRBV29-1 to TRBJ1-2, with D perhaps TRBD1 (5 bases). Germline V CDR1 and CDR2: SQVTM, ANQGSEA. Trimming stripped 6 bases from V and 2 bases from J, with 10 bases between. This CDR3 region has 12 residues.

This chain uses TRBV2 with TRBJ1-5; D gene unclear. Deletions cut 8 bases from V and 3 bases from J, with 11 bases between. The CDR3 runs to 13 residues. Germline CDR1 SNHLY, CDR2 FYNNEI. CDR3 residues: CASLRRVNQPQHF. The CDR3 nucleotides read TGTGCCAGCTTGAGGCGAGTCAATCAGCCCCAGCATTTT.

V usage is TRBV11-2 and J usage is TRBJ1-1, with TRBD1 matching over 7 bases. The CDR3 loop spans 15 amino acids. Trimming took 5 bases from V and 4 from J; bases not matched to a gene: 10. Germline V CDR1 and CDR2: SGHAT, FQNNGV. The chain's CDR3 is CASSRDRVEGTEAFF. CDR3 sequence (DNA): TGTGCCAGCAGCCGAGACAGGGTAGAAGGCACTGAAGCTTTCTTT.

The chain uses TRBV2 and TRBJ2-1, with TRBD2 identical over 8 bases. Germline CDR1 reads SNHLY; CDR2 reads FYNNEI. With V trimmed by 8 bases and J by 4 bases, 4 bases remained unmatched. There are 13 residues in the CDR3. This CDR3 is CASERGSYNEQFF. Here the CDR3 DNA reads TGTGCCAGCGAGCGGGGGTCTTACAATGAGCAGTTCTTC.